Listed here are 32 T cell receptor beta chains from one sample, sequenced in a study of blood T cell repertoires in COVID-19. TCRdb's table, derived via immunoSEQ multiplex PCR, lists solely in-frame clones and lacks some. Altogether about 59,000 clones are present, approximately 92% being singletons, with the ten largest covering approximately 16%. Sequences were obtained from peripheral blood. These receptors all come from a man at least 80 years old with acute or convalescent COVID-19.

The V and J genes are TRBV9 and TRBJ1-1, with TRBD1 matching over 8 bases. This CDR3 has 13 amino acids. Germline V gene lookup returns CDR1 SGDLS and CDR2 YYNGEE. V shed 3 bases and J 4 bases; nucleotides not matched to a gene: 2. The CDR3 DNA sequence: TGTGCCAGCAGCGGAGGACAGGGCACTGAAGCTTTCTTT. Translating it yields CASSGGQGTEAFF.

This chain connects TRBV6-6 to TRBJ1-1; 10 nucleotides align to TRBD1. V gave up 5 bases and J gave up 5 bases; unmatched junction bases: 8. This CDR3 region has 15 residues. Germline CDR1 MNHNY, CDR2 SVGAGI (reference sequence). This chain's CDR3 is CASSPRTGGFTEAFF. The CDR3 DNA reads TGTGCCAGCAGTCCGCGGACAGGGGGTTTTACTGAAGCTTTCTTT.

Details on this clone: Other DNA sequences in the same sample also yield this CDR3. V usage is TRBV7-3 and J usage is TRBJ2-3, with D possibly TRBD2 on 6 matching bases. V lost 5 bases to trimming and J lost 2 bases, with 8 bases between them. Germline V lookup: CDR1 SGHTA, CDR2 FQGTGA. The CDR3 sequence is 13 residues long. As DNA, the CDR3 is TGTGCCAGCAGCCTGGACTACACAGATACGCAGTATTTT. Translating gives CASSLDYTDTQYF.

This sequence joins TRBV19 and TRBJ1-6; TRBD1 matches at 9 bases. CDR3 size: 14 residues. V trimming: 4 bases; J trimming: 6 bases; junction bases outside the gene matches: 1. Germline-derived CDR1 and CDR2 are LNHDA and SQIVND (reference sequence). Here the CDR3 DNA reads TGTGCCAGTAGTACGGGACAGGGTAATTCACCCCTCCACTTT. It codes for CASSTGQGNSPLHF.

The chain joins TRBV7-9 to TRBJ2-1, with D unresolved. The germline V gene encodes CDR1 SEHNR and CDR2 FQNEAQ (reference sequence). This CDR3 is built from 12 residues. V lost 7 bases, J lost 8 bases, and 12 bases lay in between. CDR3 region: CASNKRPDEQFF. Written as DNA, the CDR3 is TGTGCCAGCAACAAGAGGCCTGATGAGCAGTTCTTC.

The rearrangement uses TRBV19 and TRBJ2-3; TRBD1 matches 8 bases. The V and J ends lost 3 bases and 2 bases, in that order; junction bases with no gene match: 7. Germline V gene data show CDR1 as LNHDA and CDR2 as SQIVND (reference sequence). This CDR3 is 16 amino acids long. The CDR3 here is CASSIGDRGFTDTQYF. The CDR3 DNA reads TGTGCCAGTAGTATTGGAGACAGGGGCTTCACAGATACGCAGTATTTT.

This sequence joins TRBV12-3 or TRBV12-4 and TRBJ1-6; D ambiguous. This CDR3 has 12 residues. Deletions cut 6 bases from V and 6 bases from J, with 6 bases between. The DNA of the CDR3 is TGTGCCAGCAGCGGAGTTAATTCACCCCTCCACTTT. Its translation is CASSGVNSPLHF.

The chain combines TRBV6-5 with TRBJ1-1; D is perhaps TRBD1 (5 bases). The germline V gene encodes CDR1 MNHEY and CDR2 SVGAGI. The CDR3 has 13 residues. V lost 8 bases to trimming and J lost 3 bases, with 13 bases between them. The CDR3 region is CASGRQGDTEAFF. As DNA, the CDR3 is TGTGCCAGCGGCCGGCAGGGCGACACTGAAGCTTTCTTT.

This clone was counted a single time. The chain links TRBV24-1 to TRBJ1-2; 7 bases map to TRBD1. From germline, CDR1 is KGHDR and CDR2 SFDVKD. V trimming: 5 bases; J trimming: 2 bases; junction bases outside the gene matches: 4. This CDR3 region has 14 residues. CDR3 protein: CATSGGQENYGYTF. The CDR3 nucleotides read TGTGCCACCAGTGGTGGACAGGAGAACTATGGCTACACCTTC.

The chain couples TRBV19 to TRBJ2-3, with TRBD2 matching 10 bases. Germline lookup yields CDR1 LNHDA and CDR2 SQIVND (reference sequence). CDR3 size: 16 residues. Trimming took 2 bases from V and 1 from J; bases not matched to a gene: 3. The CDR3 loop is CASSIWLAGGTDTQYF. Here the CDR3 DNA reads TGTGCCAGTAGTATATGGCTAGCGGGGGGCACAGATACGCAGTATTTT.

The rearrangement joins TRBV18 to TRBJ2-5; TRBD1 matches 9 bases. The CDR3 consists of 16 residues. Germline lookup yields CDR1 KGHSH and CDR2 LQKENI. After removal of 3 bases from V and 2 bases from J, the junction contained 7 bases not matched to a gene. CDR3 sequence: CASSPTGGAGQETQYF. CDR3 nucleotides: TGTGCCAGCTCACCTACAGGGGGCGCAGGTCAAGAGACCCAGTACTTC.

The genes are TRBV19 and TRBJ1-2; 9 bases are shared with TRBD1. Germline CDR1 and CDR2: LNHDA and SQIVND (reference sequence). After removal of 6 bases from V and 4 bases from J, the junction contained 12 bases not matched to a gene. The CDR3 covers 16 residues. The CDR3 region has the DNA TGTGCCAGTAGCCCCGCCGGACAGGGGAAGAGCTATGGCTACACCTTC. It encodes CASSPAGQGKSYGYTF.

This chain connects TRBV19 to TRBJ1-1; TRBD1 might be the D (5 bases). The CDR3 is 15 residues long. V was trimmed by 5 bases and J by 4 bases, leaving 17 bases between them. Germline lookup yields CDR1 LNHDA and CDR2 SQIVND (reference sequence). The CDR3 region is CASSPGHRRATEAFF. As DNA, the CDR3 is TGTGCCAGTAGTCCCGGACATCGGAGAGCCACTGAAGCTTTCTTT.

V usage is TRBV19 and J usage is TRBJ1-5; D is ambiguous. Trimming shortened V by 1 base and J by 3 bases, and 7 bases separated the two germline ends. The CDR3 spans 14 residues. The germline V gene has CDR1 LNHDA and CDR2 SQIVND (reference sequence). CDR3 amino acids: CASSIGQNNQPQHF. DNA of the CDR3: TGTGCCAGTAGTATAGGGCAAAACAATCAGCCCCAGCATTTT.

Comments on this clone: This specimen includes other DNA sequences encoding the same CDR3. This chain's CDR3 is CASSVAGGLSYEQYF. The CDR3 DNA is TGTGCCAGCAGCGTAGCAGGGGGCCTCTCCTACGAGCAGTACTTC. The rearrangement links TRBV9 to TRBJ2-7; TRBD1 matches 8 bases. Germline CDR1 and CDR2: SGDLS and YYNGEE. This CDR3 spans 15 amino acids. V lost 0 bases to trimming and J lost 0 bases; unmatched junction nucleotides: 2.

This chain uses TRBV6-5 with TRBJ2-7; 10 bases fit TRBD1. CDR1 is MNHEY, CDR2 SVGAGI, per germline. J was trimmed by 3 bases and V by 7 bases; bases with no gene match: 9. This CDR3 comprises 15 residues. The CDR3 bases are TGTGCCAGCAAGATCCCGGGACAGGGGTTCTACGAGCAGTACTTC. As protein: CASKIPGQGFYEQYF.

The gene calls are TRBV6-5 and TRBJ2-1; 9 bases map to TRBD1. The V and J ends lost 9 bases and 7 bases, in that order; junction bases with no gene match: 10. Germline-derived CDR1 and CDR2 are MNHEY and SVGAGI. The CDR3 runs to 14 residues. CDR3 sequence reads: CASGRDREWNEQFF. The CDR3 DNA reads TGTGCCAGTGGCCGGGACAGGGAATGGAATGAGCAGTTCTTC.

The V gene is TRBV10-3, the J gene TRBJ2-6, with 12 bases identical to TRBD1. Per the germline V gene, CDR1 is ENHRY and CDR2 is SYGVKD. Trimming at V came to 2 bases and at J to 0 bases, leaving 5 bases not matched to a gene. The CDR3 has 19 residues. The CDR3 nucleotides read TGTGCCATCAGTGAGGCGGGACAGGGGGCCTACTCTGGGGCCAACGTCCTGACTTTC. As protein: CAISEAGQGAYSGANVLTF.

The J gene is TRBJ1-5, the V gene TRBV28; TRBD1 might be the D (6 bases). The CDR3 sequence is 14 residues long. Trimming left V 6 bases short and J 4 bases short, with 13 bases between. Germline CDR1 is MDHEN and CDR2 is SYDVKM. The CDR3 sequence is CASRGVRGNQPQHF. The CDR3 DNA is TGTGCCAGCAGAGGGGTCAGGGGAAATCAGCCCCAGCATTTT.

The V call is TRBV19, the J call TRBJ1-2; D is possibly TRBD1 (6 bases). Germline-derived CDR1 and CDR2 are LNHDA and SQIVND (reference sequence). This CDR3 is built from 13 residues. Trimming stripped 5 bases from V and 7 bases from J, with 14 bases between. CDR3 residues: CASSPGARGGYTF. The CDR3 nucleotides are TGTGCCAGTAGTCCAGGGGCGCGAGGTGGCTACACCTTC.

The chain is built from TRBV19 and TRBJ2-1; maybe TRBD2 (6 bases). Germline assignment: CDR1 LNHDA and CDR2 SQIVND (reference sequence). The CDR3 consists of 13 residues. Deletions cut 2 bases from V and 9 bases from J, with 11 bases between. The CDR3 reads CASSISRESEQFF. CDR3 nucleotides: TGTGCCAGTAGTATAAGCCGGGAGAGTGAGCAGTTCTTC.

The chain carries TRBV7-6 and TRBJ2-1; TRBD2 aligns across 7 bases. CDR1 and CDR2 (germline): SGHVS, FNYEAQ. J lost 2 bases, V lost 2 bases, and 12 bases had no gene match. The CDR3 has 18 amino acids. The CDR3 region has the DNA TGTGCCAGCAGCTTAAGGTCCTCGGCGGGGGTCCCCTACAATGAGCAGTTCTTC. This sequence encodes CASSLRSSAGVPYNEQFF.

J is TRBJ2-7 and V is TRBV24-1; D remains ambiguous. CDR3 length: 11 residues. The germline gives CDR1 KGHDR, CDR2 SFDVKD. V was trimmed by 3 bases and J by 4 bases, leaving 3 bases between them. CDR3 coding DNA: TGTGCCACCAGTGATCGTTACGAGCAGTACTTC. This sequence encodes CATSDRYEQYF.

V and J are TRBV3-1 (or the pseudogene TRBV3-2) and TRBJ2-7; D unclear. Trimming took off 3 bases at V and 9 bases at J, with 9 bases between the two ends. This CDR3 has 11 amino acids. Germline V gene lookup returns CDR1 LGHDT and CDR2 YNNKEL (reference sequence). CDR3 in DNA: TGTGCCAGCAGCCAGCAAGCGTGGCAGTACTTC. Translated: CASSQQAWQYF.

The genes are TRBV6-5 and TRBJ1-3, with D tentatively TRBD1 (6 bases). The V end was cut by 7 bases, the J end by 0 bases, with 10 bases between. CDR1 MNHEY and CDR2 SVGAGI come from the germline V gene. The CDR3 sequence is 14 residues long. The CDR3 is CASTLDSSGNTIYF. The CDR3 nucleotides read TGTGCCAGCACTTTGGACAGCTCTGGAAACACCATATATTTT.

The chain couples TRBV19 to TRBJ1-6; D unresolved. From germline, CDR1 is LNHDA and CDR2 SQIVND (reference sequence). The CDR3 runs 14 residues. With 0 bases removed from V and 7 bases from J, the gap between germline ends came to 7 bases. The CDR3: CASSIEQRNSPLHF. CDR3 bases: TGTGCCAGTAGTATAGAACAGCGGAATTCACCCCTCCACTTT.

The chain combines TRBV3-1 (or the pseudogene TRBV3-2) with TRBJ1-1, with 7 positions matching TRBD1. The CDR3 contains 14 residues. CDR1 LGHDT and CDR2 YNNKEL come from the germline V gene (reference sequence). V shed 1 base, J shed 1 base, and the junction held 0 bases outside the gene matches. The chain's CDR3 is CASSQGQGNTEAFF. As DNA, the CDR3 is TGTGCCAGCAGCCAAGGACAGGGGAACACTGAAGCTTTCTTT.

V and J are TRBV10-3 and TRBJ1-6, with 7 bases aligning to TRBD1. V gave up 6 bases and J gave up 10 bases; unmatched junction bases: 6. Per germline, CDR1 ENHRY and CDR2 SYGVKD. The CDR3 spans 13 residues. CDR3 protein: CAIRTDRDSPLHF. CDR3 DNA: TGTGCCATCAGAACCGACAGGGACTCACCCCTCCACTTT.

The gene calls are TRBV18 and TRBJ1-4, with 11 bases matching TRBD1. This CDR3 contains 15 residues. Germline V CDR1 and CDR2: KGHSH, LQKENI. The V segment lost 4 bases and the J segment 7 bases; nucleotides outside the gene matches: 5. This CDR3 is CASSLGTGGSEKLFF. The CDR3 bases are TGTGCCAGCTCACTTGGGACAGGGGGAAGTGAAAAACTGTTTTTT.

V usage is TRBV5-1 and J usage is TRBJ2-5; 9 nucleotides line up with TRBD2. CDR3 length: 15 amino acids. V shed 3 bases, J shed 0 bases, and the junction held 3 bases outside the gene matches. Germline CDR1 and CDR2: SGHRS and YFSETQ. DNA for the CDR3: TGCGCCAGCAGCTCCTTAGCGGGGGACCAAGAGACCCAGTACTTC. Translated: CASSSLAGDQETQYF.

The chain links TRBV7-2 to TRBJ1-5, with a tentative D call TRBD1 (6 bases). The CDR3 covers 16 residues. The germline V and J ends were trimmed by 1 base and 3 bases, with 13 bases remaining between them. Per the germline V gene, CDR1 is SGHTA and CDR2 is FQGNSA. The CDR3 DNA is TGTGCCAGCAGCTTAGTGTCGGCAGGGGCCAATCAGCCCCAGCATTTT. It encodes CASSLVSAGANQPQHF.

The chain employs TRBV30 and TRBJ1-6; 8 bases fit TRBD1. There are 15 residues in the CDR3. Germline V gives CDR1 GTSNPN, CDR2 SVGIG (reference sequence). V was clipped by 4 bases and J by 3 bases; unmatched bases: 5. CDR3 in amino acids: CAWTEGTGYNSPLHF. The DNA for the CDR3 is TGTGCCTGGACCGAGGGGACAGGCTATAATTCACCCCTCCACTTT.